This T cell receptor beta chain was obtained from a study of cytomegalovirus exposure and HLA in healthy donors. PCR employed 60 Vbeta and 13 Jbeta primers. Method: immunoSEQ multiplex PCR; TCRdb's copy keeps in-frame clones and lacks some. The repertoire holds 180,000 or so clones, with 82% as singletons. The count of this clone is one. Antigen specificity is unknown. General observations from the study: Prediction of most subjects' HLA-A and HLA-B alleles by TCR beta sequences was reportedly accurate.

The source is a man aged 35 to 55 in good health and CMV-seronegative. The sequencing input was PBMCs.

CDR3 sequence reads: CASAGTGDYEQYF. The CDR3 region has the DNA TGTGCCAGCGCCGGGACAGGGGACTACGAGCAGTACTTC. The gene calls are TRBV5-4 and TRBJ2-7; 10 bases fit TRBD1. Germline V CDR1 and CDR2: SGHNT, YYREEE (reference sequence). The CDR3 has 13 residues. Trimming removed 7 bases from V and 3 bases from J; junction bases left unmatched: 4.